Described below is a single T cell receptor (beta chain) sequence and its context. This sample was included in a study of blood T cell repertoires in COVID-19. Libraries were prepared by immunoSEQ multiplex PCR; TCRdb keeps only in-frame clonotypes and omits some of them. The profile shows tens of thousands of clones, around 80% of them singletons. Sequencing was done on a sample of peripheral blood. This sequence was found in a woman aged 80 or over with acute or convalescent COVID-19.

The CDR3 bases are TGCGCCAGCAGCCCACTAATTCCGACTAGCGGCGAGCAGTACTTC. Translation gives CASSPLIPTSGEQYF. V is TRBV5-1 and J is TRBJ2-7, with 9 bases fitting TRBD2. Germline V gene data show CDR1 as SGHRS and CDR2 as YFSETQ. V shed 4 bases and J 6 bases; nucleotides not matched to a gene: 11. The CDR3 runs 15 residues.